Given below is one TCR beta chain in context. Methods used by the authors: Reference gene primer amplification gave nucleated cell count estimates. TCRdb keeps only in-frame clones here, not all; method: immunoSEQ multiplex PCR. V, J and clone size were drawn from that table, and D and trimming were deduced from the DNA. The table shows about 35,000 clones, with approximately 78% occurring only once. These data are taken from a study of blood T cell repertoires in COVID-19. Background on the study: There were acute and convalescent COVID-19 samples, and they came from the United States, Italy and Spain. PBMCs, B-cell-depleted T cells, or T cells provided the cDNA or gDNA that made up the material.

The CDR3 length is 12 residues. The ends were cut back, 7 bases at V and 1 base at J, with 9 bases in the middle. CDR1 is SQVTM, CDR2 ANQGSEA, per germline. The receptor comes from a man of 80 years or more with active or convalescent COVID-19. The sequenced sample was peripheral blood. The chain combines TRBV29-1 with TRBJ2-3; D may be TRBD2 (6 bases). The CDR3 loop reads CSGGTGTDTQYF. In nucleotides, the CDR3 is TGCAGCGGGGGGACTGGCACAGATACGCAGTATTTT.